This T cell receptor (beta chain) was documented in a study of cytomegalovirus exposure and HLA in healthy donors. Study-wide findings and caveats: Cytomegalovirus association was listed for about 170 TCR beta chains.

The protocol was immunoSEQ multiplex PCR, while the TCRdb copy is restricted to in-frame clones and leaves out a portion. The top ten hold about 1% of the sample, which has 100,000 to 150,000 clones, nearly 90% seen once. Details on this clone: Antigen: not known.

The clonotype was recovered from a woman between 18 and 29 years old in good health and CMV-seronegative. The sequencing input was PBMCs.

CDR3 sequence reads: CASSFLTEPGYGYTF. The CDR3 nucleotides are TGTGCCAGCTCATTTCTCACAGAACCCGGATATGGCTACACCTTC. The chain employs TRBV18 and TRBJ1-2, with D hard to call. Germline V gene lookup returns CDR1 KGHSH and CDR2 LQKENI. V gave up 5 bases and J gave up 5 bases, with 18 bases separating them. The CDR3 extends over 15 amino acids.